Listed here are 30 T cell receptor beta chains from one sample, sequenced in a study of technical replicates of blood from a few donors. The data were produced by immunoSEQ multiplex PCR, yet TCRdb's version contains in-frame clones alone and is incomplete. This table holds 75,000 to 90,000 clones, just under 95% found once. The sequenced material came from T cells isolated from PBMCs. Source of these receptors: a human donor in good health.

This chain joins TRBV7-3 and TRBJ2-5, with D unclear. Germline V lookup: CDR1 SGHTA, CDR2 FQGTGA. CDR3 length: 12 amino acids. Trimming took off 2 bases at V and 4 bases at J, with 5 bases between the two ends. The CDR3 region has the DNA TGTGCCAGCAGCTTACTAGGAGAGACCCAGTACTTC. This gives the protein CASSLLGETQYF.

This clone was recorded a few times. The chain uses TRBV7-8 and TRBJ1-1, with unresolved D. Germline CDR1 and CDR2: SGHVS and FQNEAQ. The CDR3 has 14 residues. Trimming removed 5 bases at V and 0 bases at J, with 10 bases between. CDR3 bases: TGTGCCAGCAGCCAGAACACCCTGAACACTGAAGCTTTCTTT. Encoded protein: CASSQNTLNTEAFF.

The chain combines TRBV5-4 with TRBJ2-1, with 9 nucleotides matching TRBD1. V gave up 6 bases and J gave up 7 bases; unmatched junction bases: 11. Per germline, CDR1 SGHNT and CDR2 YYREEE (reference sequence). The CDR3 totals 15 residues. Here the CDR3 DNA reads TGTGCCAGCACCTTACTACGGGACAGGGTAAATGAGCAGTTCTTC. It translates to CASTLLRDRVNEQFF.

The genes are TRBV5-8 and TRBJ2-7; D is uncertain. The CDR3 length is 14 residues. The V end was cut by 6 bases, the J end by 0 bases, with 13 bases between. Germline V gene data show CDR1 as SGHTS and CDR2 as YDEGEE. As DNA, the CDR3 is TGTGCCAGCACCGACCATACAGCCTCCTACGAGCAGTACTTC. Translated, it gives CASTDHTASYEQYF.

In DNA, the CDR3 is TGTGCCAGCAGTGAACCACCGGGAGGAAGAGTTGAGCAGTTCTTC. This gives the protein CASSEPPGGRVEQFF. The gene calls are TRBV25-1 and TRBJ2-1, with 7 bases aligning to TRBD2. Germline V gene lookup returns CDR1 MGHDK and CDR2 SYGVNS. The CDR3 contains 15 residues. The J segment lost 9 bases and the V segment lost 2 bases, leaving 10 bases of the junction unmatched. Supplemented by reference TRBV25-1 and TRBJ2-1, the full variable domain reads EADIYQTPRYLVIGTGKKITLECSQTMGHDKMYWYQQDPGMELHLIHYSYGVNSTEKGDLSSESTVSRIRTEHFPLTLESARPSHTSQYLCASSEPPGGRVEQFFGPGTRLTVL.

The V gene is TRBV4-2, the J gene TRBJ2-1; 14 bases agree with TRBD2. Germline values: CDR1 LGHNA, CDR2 YNFKEQ. V was pared by 3 bases and J by 3 bases, with 1 base of the junction left unmatched. The CDR3 is 16 amino acids. The CDR3 DNA sequence: TGTGCCAGCAGCCACGGGACTAGCGGGAGCTACAATGAGCAGTTCTTC. Amino acid sequence: CASSHGTSGSYNEQFF.

The chain couples TRBV5-6 to TRBJ2-1; TRBD2 matches at 7 bases. Germline-derived CDR1 and CDR2 are SGHDT and YYEEEE. This CDR3 has 15 residues. V lost 1 base and J lost 4; bases outside the gene matches: 5. CDR3 bases: TGTGCCAGCAGCTTGTCGACTAGCTATTACAATGAGCAGTTCTTC. Residues: CASSLSTSYYNEQFF.

The rearrangement joins TRBV6-1 to TRBJ1-1; the D gene is possibly TRBD1 (6 bases). V gave up 3 bases and J gave up 6 bases, with 14 bases separating them. CDR3 length equals 14 residues. The germline V gene has CDR1 MNHNS and CDR2 SASEGT. Written as DNA, the CDR3 is TGTGCCAGCAGTGAGTTAAGGGGGTTATCTGAAGCTTTCTTT. Its translation is CASSELRGLSEAFF.

This rearrangement joins TRBV29-1 to TRBJ2-1, with 7 bases identical to TRBD2. V lost 5 bases, J lost 7 bases, and 8 bases stayed unmatched. Germline CDR1 SQVTM, CDR2 ANQGSEA. The CDR3 length is 13 residues. CDR3: CSVSAGEENEQFF. The CDR3 DNA is TGCAGCGTTAGCGCGGGAGAAGAGAATGAGCAGTTCTTC.

This chain links TRBV7-3 with TRBJ2-1, with D perhaps matching TRBD2 (5 bases). This CDR3 spans 15 amino acids. The V gene lost 5 bases and the J gene lost 1 base, with 12 bases spanning the gap. CDR1 and CDR2 (germline): SGHTA, FQGTGA. The CDR3 reads CASSQTSLSYNEQFF. The CDR3 DNA is TGTGCCAGCAGCCAAACTAGTTTATCCTACAATGAGCAGTTCTTC.

The rearrangement joins TRBV15 to TRBJ2-7; 7 bases map to TRBD1. The CDR3 covers 15 residues. V was pared by 4 bases and J by 3 bases, with 9 bases of the junction left unmatched. The V gene's germline CDR1 is LNHNV and CDR2 YYDKDF (reference sequence). The chain's CDR3 is CATSTEGAVYYEQYF. The CDR3 DNA is TGTGCCACCAGCACTGAGGGGGCAGTCTACTACGAGCAGTACTTC.

The chain is built from TRBV7-3 and TRBJ2-1; 7 bases are a match to TRBD2. The germline V gene encodes CDR1 SGHTA and CDR2 FQGTGA. Trimming at V came to 4 bases and at J to 3 bases, leaving 6 bases not matched to a gene. The CDR3 runs 15 residues. DNA of the CDR3: TGTGCCAGCAGCTCAGCGGGAACTGGCTACAATGAGCAGTTCTTC. It encodes CASSSAGTGYNEQFF.

This clone was seen only once. V and J are TRBV7-3 and TRBJ1-5; 7 positions match TRBD1. CDR1 SGHTA and CDR2 FQGTGA come from the germline V gene. V shed 2 bases and J 4 bases; nucleotides not matched to a gene: 8. CDR3 length: 16 residues. The CDR3 region is CASSLQGGLGNQPQHF. The CDR3 DNA reads TGTGCCAGCAGCTTACAGGGGGGTTTAGGAAATCAGCCCCAGCATTTT.

This clone was observed once. The chain carries TRBV6-1 and TRBJ1-1, with no clear D. V was cut by 4 bases and J by 8 bases, with 11 bases left in between. CDR1 MNHNS and CDR2 SASEGT come from the germline V gene. CDR3 size: 12 residues. This chain's CDR3 is CASSASGIEAFF. In DNA, the CDR3 is TGTGCCAGCAGTGCGTCAGGAATCGAAGCTTTCTTT.

This clone was seen a few times. The chain joins TRBV30 to TRBJ2-1, with 8 bases matching TRBD2. With 4 bases clipped from V and 8 bases from J, the junction kept 7 bases outside the gene matches. The CDR3 has 13 amino acids. Germline CDR1 is GTSNPN and CDR2 is SVGIG (reference sequence). The chain's CDR3 is CAWNTGGVDEQFF. DNA of the CDR3: TGTGCCTGGAATACGGGAGGGGTCGATGAGCAGTTCTTC.

The chain joins TRBV9 to TRBJ2-3, with 7 bases identical to TRBD2. V trimming: 3 bases; J trimming: 1 base; junction bases outside the gene matches: 5. Germline lookup yields CDR1 SGDLS and CDR2 YYNGEE. This CDR3 is built from 15 residues. The CDR3 coding sequence is TGTGCCAGCAGCGACGGGACTACTCGCACAGATACGCAGTATTTT. This sequence encodes CASSDGTTRTDTQYF.

V and J are TRBV6-5 and TRBJ1-1; TRBD1 is a possible D gene (6 bases). CDR3 length equals 15 residues. V was clipped by 5 bases and J by 3 bases, with 16 bases between them. Per germline, CDR1 MNHEY and CDR2 SVGAGI. In DNA form, the CDR3 reads TGTGCCAGCAGTATAACACAGGGAGGGGACACTGAAGCTTTCTTT. It specifies CASSITQGGDTEAFF.

This clone showed up just once. The chain has TRBV5-1 and TRBJ2-7; D is possibly TRBD1 (6 bases). Trimming stripped 1 base from V and 1 base from J, with 9 bases between. CDR1 SGHRS and CDR2 YFSETQ come from the germline V gene. The CDR3 is 14 residues long. CDR3 nucleotide sequence: TGCGCCAGCAGCTTGACAGGGATTTCCTACGAGCAGTACTTC. Its translation: CASSLTGISYEQYF.

The chain is built from TRBV28 and TRBJ1-1; D is unresolved. Germline loops: CDR1 MDHEN, CDR2 SYDVKM. The CDR3 runs to 14 residues. V was clipped by 1 base and J by 8 bases, with 14 bases between them. The CDR3 bases are TGTGCCAGCAGTTTATTATCGCAGGCCCTGGAAGCTTTCTTT. It translates to CASSLLSQALEAFF.

V is TRBV9 and J is TRBJ2-1, with 7 bases lining up with TRBD2. The CDR3 spans 15 residues. Germline CDR1 and CDR2: SGDLS and YYNGEE. Trimming took 4 bases from V and 4 from J; bases not matched to a gene: 8. The CDR3, as DNA: TGTGCCAGCAGCCTTGGGGAGGGAGGATACAATGAGCAGTTCTTC. Its translation: CASSLGEGGYNEQFF. Looking up the rest from reference TRBV9 and TRBJ2-1 gives the full variable domain: DSGVTQTPKHLITATGQRVTLRCSPRSGDLSVYWYQQSLDQGLQFLIQYYNGEERAKGNILERFSAQQFPDLHSELNLSSLELGDSALYFCASSLGEGGYNEQFFGPGTRLTVL.

The chain uses TRBV27 and TRBJ1-1, with D possibly being TRBD1 (6 bases). V lost 3 bases and J 8 bases, leaving 19 bases between the germline ends. This CDR3 has 15 amino acids. Per the germline V gene, CDR1 is MNHEY and CDR2 is SMNVEV (reference sequence). CDR3 amino acids: CASSFFAGDVVEAFF. In nucleotides, the CDR3 is TGTGCCAGCAGTTTTTTCGCAGGGGACGTTGTAGAAGCTTTCTTT.

The rearrangement uses TRBV11-2 and TRBJ1-5; 7 nucleotides line up with TRBD1. This CDR3 region has 15 residues. Germline trimming cut 5 bases from V and 5 bases from J; bases unmatched to any gene: 9. Germline values: CDR1 SGHAT, CDR2 FQNNGV. Here the CDR3 reads CASSQQGYGDQPQHF. The CDR3 DNA reads TGTGCCAGCAGCCAACAGGGGTACGGGGATCAGCCCCAGCATTTT. Looking up the rest from reference TRBV11-2 and TRBJ1-5 gives the full variable domain: EAGVAQSPRYKIIEKRQSVAFWCNPISGHATLYWYQQILGQGPKLLIQFQNNGVVDDSQLPKDRFSAERLKGVDSTLKIQPAKLEDSAVYLCASSQQGYGDQPQHFGDGTRLSIL.

The chain joins TRBV4-3 to TRBJ2-1, with 8 bases that match TRBD2. The CDR3 is 14 residues long. Germline trimming cut 0 bases from V and 10 bases from J; bases unmatched to any gene: 5. Per germline, CDR1 LGHNA and CDR2 YSLEER. In nucleotides, the CDR3 is TGCGCCAGCAGCCAAGACTTGGCTAGCGGGGAGCAGTTCTTC. Protein product: CASSQDLASGEQFF.

Written as DNA, the CDR3 is TGTGCCAGCAGGCCTCTAGCGGGTTCGGCAGATACGCAGTATTTT. This translates into CASRPLAGSADTQYF. This rearrangement joins TRBV6-5 to TRBJ2-3; 8 bases line up with TRBD2. The CDR3 length is 15 residues. Germline CDR1 is MNHEY and CDR2 is SVGAGI. The V segment lost 6 bases and the J segment 4 bases; nucleotides outside the gene matches: 9.

The DNA of the CDR3 is TGTGCCAGCAGTAAGGGACAATGGACCCCCAATGAGCAGTTCTTC. Its protein is CASSKGQWTPNEQFF. The chain employs TRBV6-5 and TRBJ2-1, with D possibly matching TRBD1 (6 bases). The CDR3 covers 15 residues. With 5 bases removed from V and 6 bases from J, the gap between germline ends came to 17 bases. Germline V gene lookup returns CDR1 MNHEY and CDR2 SVGAGI.

The chain is built from TRBV7-9 and TRBJ2-3, with 10 bases matching TRBD2. V lost 4 bases to trimming and J lost 5 bases; unmatched junction nucleotides: 3. Germline V CDR1 and CDR2: SEHNR, FQNEAQ (reference sequence). The CDR3 is made up of 14 amino acids. The CDR3: CASSSAGGGDTQYF. CDR3 DNA: TGTGCCAGCAGCTCAGCGGGGGGGGGAGATACGCAGTATTTT. The full variable domain, with the rest looked up from reference TRBV7-9 and TRBJ2-3, is DTGVSQNPRHKITKRGQNVTFRCDPISEHNRLYWYRQTLGQGPEFLTYFQNEAQLEKSRLLSDRFSAERPKGSFSTLEIQRTEQGDSAMYLCASSSAGGGDTQYFGPGTRLTVL.

This rearrangement joins TRBV7-8 to TRBJ1-2, with 11 positions matching TRBD1. The junction had 2 bases not matched to a gene; V was cut back by 3 bases and J by 8 bases. Germline CDR1 and CDR2: SGHVS and FQNEAQ. This CDR3 contains 13 residues. CDR3 in amino acids: CASSLDRGQGYTF. CDR3 coding DNA: TGTGCCAGCAGCTTGGACAGGGGGCAAGGCTACACCTTC.

The chain recombines TRBV28 with TRBJ2-5; 7 bases are shared with TRBD1. This CDR3 has 16 amino acids. The J segment lost 5 bases and the V segment lost 1 base, leaving 10 bases of the junction unmatched. CDR1 and CDR2 (germline): MDHEN, SYDVKM. The CDR3 DNA reads as TGTGCCAGCAGTTTATTAGCCAGGGGGATCGGGGAGACCCAGTACTTC. Encoded protein: CASSLLARGIGETQYF.

The chain carries TRBV4-3 and TRBJ1-4, with TRBD1 matching over 7 bases. Germline values: CDR1 LGHNA, CDR2 YSLEER. The CDR3 sequence is 15 residues long. J gave up 10 bases and V 0 bases, and 8 bases lay outside the gene matches. For the CDR3, the DNA is TGCGCCAGCAGCCAAGAAATGGGGCAGGGGGGAAAACTGTTTTTT. It translates to CASSQEMGQGGKLFF.

The chain employs TRBV27 and TRBJ1-2; D may be TRBD1 (6 bases). The length of the CDR3 is 16 residues. Trimming removed 1 base at V and 4 bases at J, with 16 bases between. CDR1 and CDR2 (germline): MNHEY, SMNVEV (reference sequence). The CDR3 region has the DNA TGTGCCAGCAGTTTATTAAGTAGGACAGACCTCTATGGCTACACCTTC. Its protein is CASSLLSRTDLYGYTF.